The 15 T cell receptor beta chains given below trace back to one sample, sequenced in a study of blood T cell repertoires in COVID-19. Assay: immunoSEQ multiplex PCR; the TCRdb copy retains only in-frame clones and omits some. The sample lists over 85,000 clones; around 74% were seen once. Sequencing was performed on peripheral blood. These receptors were taken from a woman aged 60 to 75 with acute or convalescent COVID-19.

This clone was counted once. The rearrangement uses TRBV19 and TRBJ1-1, with D perhaps TRBD1 (6 bases). CDR1 is LNHDA and CDR2 is SQIVND in the germline V gene (reference sequence). This CDR3 has 11 residues. V lost 6 bases, J lost 5 bases, and 7 bases lay in between. In nucleotides, the CDR3 is TGTGCCAGTAGCCAGGGGACTGAAGCTTTCTTT. Translating gives CASSQGTEAFF.

This clone was recorded once. This CDR3 is CSASPSAEAFF. The CDR3 DNA reads TGCAGTGCTAGCCCCAGTGCTGAAGCTTTCTTT. This chain joins TRBV20-1 and TRBJ1-1; D unresolved. CDR1 is DFQATT, CDR2 SNEGSKA, per germline (reference sequence). This CDR3 has 11 amino acids. The V and J ends lost 3 bases and 6 bases respectively, with 8 bases between them.

V is TRBV29-1 and J is TRBJ1-2; D unclear. Germline V lookup: CDR1 SQVTM, CDR2 ANQGSEA. V was clipped by 4 bases and J by 8 bases, with 11 bases between them. This CDR3 comprises 11 residues. Here the CDR3 DNA reads TGCAGCGTTGGTGCGGATAGAGGCTACACCTTC. Translation: CSVGADRGYTF.

CDR3 loop: CASSRTSGGAFETQYF. DNA for the CDR3: TGCGCCAGCAGCCGGACTAGCGGGGGGGCATTTGAGACCCAGTACTTC. The chain has TRBV5-1 and TRBJ2-5, with 15 bases identical to TRBD2. The CDR3 has 16 residues. Trimming at V came to 4 bases and at J to 5 bases, leaving 6 bases not matched to a gene. Germline-derived CDR1 and CDR2 are SGHRS and YFSETQ.

This chain links TRBV14 with TRBJ2-1, with 7 bases that match TRBD1. The length of the CDR3 is 16 residues. Germline CDR1 and CDR2: SGHDN and FVKESK. The V gene end was trimmed by 0 bases and the J gene end by 7 bases; junction bases not matched to a gene: 9. The CDR3: CASSQDRGTGLNEQFF. The CDR3 region has the DNA TGTGCCAGCAGCCAAGACAGGGGGACGGGGTTAAATGAGCAGTTCTTC.

This clone was observed a handful of times. The chain joins TRBV3-1 (or the pseudogene TRBV3-2) to TRBJ2-7; perhaps TRBD2 as D (6 bases). This CDR3 has 15 residues. Per the germline V gene, CDR1 is LGHDT and CDR2 is YNNKEL (reference sequence). Trimming removed 4 bases from V and 2 bases from J, with 15 bases in between. The CDR3 DNA reads TGTGCCAGCAGCCGCGACGCGGGGCGAACCTACGAGCAGTACTTC. Its translation: CASSRDAGRTYEQYF.

The chain has TRBV28 and TRBJ1-6; D is undetermined. This CDR3 comprises 16 residues. With 2 bases removed from V and 0 bases from J, the gap between germline ends came to 8 bases. CDR1 MDHEN and CDR2 SYDVKM come from the germline V gene. CDR3 sequence reads: CASSLPTSSYNSPLHF. The CDR3 DNA reads TGTGCCAGCAGTTTACCGACATCCTCCTATAATTCACCCCTCCACTTT. Supplemented by reference TRBV28 and TRBJ1-6, the full variable domain reads DVKVTQSSRYLVKRTGEKVFLECVQDMDHENMFWYRQDPGLGLRLIYFSYDVKMKEKGDIPEGYSVSREKKERFSLILESASTNQTSMYLCASSLPTSSYNSPLHFGNGTRLTVT.

This sequence joins TRBV5-8 and TRBJ1-5, with TRBD1 identical over 8 bases. V lost 2 bases, J lost 7 bases, and 5 bases stayed unmatched. The germline gives CDR1 SGHTS, CDR2 YDEGEE. The CDR3 has 14 amino acids. The CDR3: CASSFRGRGQPQHF. DNA of the CDR3: TGTGCCAGCAGCTTCAGGGGGCGCGGCCAGCCCCAGCATTTT.

This clone was observed a handful of times. The V gene is TRBV20-1, the J gene TRBJ2-7; 9 nucleotides align to TRBD1. The length of the CDR3 is 13 residues. With V trimmed by 3 bases and J by 6 bases, 6 bases remained unmatched. Germline CDR1 and CDR2: DFQATT and SNEGSKA (reference sequence). CDR3: CSASPDRGGEQYF. CDR3 DNA: TGCAGTGCTAGTCCGGACAGGGGTGGCGAGCAGTACTTC.

This clone was picked up a small number of times. The chain carries TRBV28 and TRBJ1-1; TRBD1 might be the D (5 bases). Trimming removed 8 bases from V and 1 base from J, with 14 bases in between. This CDR3 spans 14 amino acids. The germline CDR1 and CDR2 sequences are MDHEN and SYDVKM. The CDR3 nucleotides are TGTGCCAGCGGGGATCGAACAGGGAACACTGAAGCTTTCTTT. Translation: CASGDRTGNTEAFF.

This chain links TRBV21-1 with TRBJ1-1; the DNA was not used to check the table's D call, TRBD1. TRBV21-1 is a listed pseudogene. This CDR3 comprises 20 residues. The CDR3 bases are TGTGCCAGCAGCGGCCCGGGGGAAAGGGGGCGATTTGAAACTAACACTGAAGCTTTCTTT. It yields the protein CASSGPGERGRFETNTEAFF.

The chain carries TRBV3-1 (or the pseudogene TRBV3-2) and TRBJ1-3; a possible D gene is TRBD1 (5 bases). The CDR3 totals 12 residues. V lost 4 bases, J lost 7 bases, and 8 bases lay in between. Per germline, CDR1 LGHDT and CDR2 YNNKEL (reference sequence). CDR3 loop: CASSLTANTIYF. DNA of the CDR3: TGTGCCAGCAGCCTGACAGCGAACACCATATATTTT.

CDR3 protein: CASSPVGGKTGELFF. In DNA, the CDR3 is TGCGCCAGCAGCCCGGTCGGGGGAAAAACCGGGGAGCTGTTTTTT. The V call is TRBV5-1, the J call TRBJ2-2; TRBD2 might be the D (6 bases). CDR3 length equals 15 residues. Per the germline V gene, CDR1 is SGHRS and CDR2 is YFSETQ. V lost 4 bases and J lost 5, with 15 bases in between.

This sequence joins TRBV12-3 or TRBV12-4 and TRBJ1-1; unclear D gene. The CDR3 is made up of 12 amino acids. Between the trimmed V and J ends, which lost 11 bases and 1 base, there was a span of 11 bases. The CDR3 loop reads CACKQRNTEAFF. CDR3 DNA sequence: TGTGCCTGCAAACAGAGGAACACTGAAGCTTTCTTT.

The table lists this clone with a few counts. The V gene is TRBV4-2, the J gene TRBJ1-6; unclear D gene. Trimming removed 0 bases at V and 7 bases at J, with 10 bases between. The CDR3 has 15 residues. CDR1 LGHNA and CDR2 YNFKEQ come from the germline V gene. CDR3: CASSQDPEGNSPLHF. The DNA of the CDR3 is TGTGCCAGCAGCCAAGATCCGGAGGGAAATTCACCCCTCCACTTT.